The 21 T cell receptor beta chains presented below share a single source sample, sequenced in a study of cytomegalovirus exposure and HLA in healthy donors. Primers included in the PCR were 60 Vbeta and 13 Jbeta primers. Measured with immunoSEQ multiplex PCR; TCRdb has only the in-frame clones, and not every one. This table has more than 130,000 clones, around 76% appearing once. Sequenced input: PBMCs. All receptors come from a young man in good health and CMV-seronegative.

This chain links TRBV2 with TRBJ2-2; 8 bases fit TRBD1. Trimming at V came to 8 bases and at J to 0 bases, leaving 2 bases not matched to a gene. This CDR3 has 14 amino acids. The germline V gene has CDR1 SNHLY and CDR2 FYNNEI. In DNA, the CDR3 is TGTGCCAGCCGGGACAGGCCGAACACCGGGGAGCTGTTTTTT. Translated: CASRDRPNTGELFF.

J is TRBJ1-4 and V is TRBV9; D gene ambiguous. This CDR3 contains 15 residues. V was shortened by 0 bases and J by 0 bases, with 6 bases between the two germline ends. Germline loops: CDR1 SGDLS, CDR2 YYNGEE. The CDR3 nucleotides are TGTGCCAGCAGCGTAGTGGGCTCAACTAATGAAAAACTGTTTTTT. Protein product: CASSVVGSTNEKLFF.

The CDR3: CASSQVLQETQYF. As DNA, the CDR3 is TGTGCCAGCAGCCAAGTTTTACAAGAGACCCAGTACTTC. J is TRBJ2-5 and V is TRBV4-2, with unresolved D. This CDR3 has 13 residues. Germline lookup yields CDR1 LGHNA and CDR2 YNFKEQ. V shed 1 base and J shed 2 bases, with 5 bases lying between them.

The V call is TRBV18, the J call TRBJ2-1; D ambiguous. The V end was cut by 4 bases, the J end by 0 bases, with 7 bases between. This CDR3 contains 14 residues. Germline lookup yields CDR1 KGHSH and CDR2 LQKENI. The CDR3 loop is CASSRDFSYNEQFF. The DNA for the CDR3 is TGTGCCAGCTCACGAGACTTCTCCTACAATGAGCAGTTCTTC.

The chain recombines TRBV7-3 with TRBJ2-7; D ambiguous. CDR3 length: 16 amino acids. The V and J ends lost 0 bases and 0 bases respectively, with 12 bases between them. Germline CDR1 is SGHTA and CDR2 is FQGTGA. CDR3 bases: TGTGCCAGCAGCTTAACGTTAGGCGGTTCCTCCTACGAGCAGTACTTC. Amino acid sequence: CASSLTLGGSSYEQYF. Using reference TRBV7-3 and TRBJ2-7 for the parts outside the CDR3, the full variable domain is GAGVSQTPSNKVTEKGKYVELRCDPISGHTALYWYRQSLGQGPEFLIYFQGTGAADDSGLPNDRFFAVRPEGSVSTLKIQRTERGDSAVYLCASSLTLGGSSYEQYFGPGTRLTVT.

The chain employs TRBV2 and TRBJ2-6; D may be TRBD2 (5 bases). This CDR3 contains 16 residues. V dropped 3 bases and J dropped 1 base, with 10 bases sitting between them. The germline V gene encodes CDR1 SNHLY and CDR2 FYNNEI. As DNA, the CDR3 is TGTGCCAGCAGTGAGTTTCGGGGATCTGGGGCCAACGTCCTGACTTTC. It codes for CASSEFRGSGANVLTF.

The J gene is TRBJ2-7, the V gene TRBV27, with D possibly being TRBD2 (6 bases). The CDR3 is 14 amino acids. Germline CDR1 reads MNHEY; CDR2 reads SMNVEV (reference sequence). V gave up 5 bases and J gave up 7 bases, with 18 bases separating them. The CDR3 DNA follows: TGTGCCAGCAGTGCCGGGACTCCGGGTTTAGAGCAGTACTTC. This sequence encodes CASSAGTPGLEQYF.

The chain joins TRBV7-6 to TRBJ1-1; 7 nucleotides align to TRBD1. The CDR3 contains 13 residues. V lost 4 bases, J lost 6 bases, and 5 bases stayed unmatched. Germline CDR1 and CDR2: SGHVS and FNYEAQ. In DNA form, the CDR3 reads TGTGCCAGCAGCTGGGGGACAGCCGCTGAAGCTTTCTTT. It specifies CASSWGTAAEAFF.

This chain connects TRBV6-1 to TRBJ2-7, with D possibly TRBD1 on 5 matching bases. V dropped 4 bases and J dropped 2 bases, with 9 bases sitting between them. Germline loops: CDR1 MNHNS, CDR2 SASEGT. This CDR3 contains 13 residues. CDR3: CASSATETYEQYF. DNA of the CDR3: TGTGCCAGCAGTGCGACAGAAACCTACGAGCAGTACTTC.

This clone was observed a handful of times. V gene TRBV6-1 combines with J gene TRBJ2-1, with 9 bases lining up with TRBD2. With 8 bases clipped from V and 1 base from J, the junction kept 3 bases outside the gene matches. The germline gives CDR1 MNHNS, CDR2 SASEGT. This CDR3 is built from 14 residues. The CDR3 loop is CASDTSGSYNEQFF. The CDR3 coding sequence is TGTGCCAGCGACACTAGCGGGTCCTACAATGAGCAGTTCTTC.

This clone has a handful of counts. This chain joins TRBV13 and TRBJ1-1; 8 positions agree with TRBD1. The CDR3 has 15 amino acids. V shed 7 bases, J shed 2 bases, and the junction held 9 bases outside the gene matches. Germline-derived CDR1 and CDR2 are PRHDT and FYEKMQ (reference sequence). The CDR3, as DNA: TGTGCCAGCAACCGACAGGGGCACGGTAACACTGAAGCTTTCTTT. This encodes CASNRQGHGNTEAFF.

The V gene is TRBV10-3, the J gene TRBJ1-1; TRBD1 might be the D (6 bases). The germline V gene has CDR1 ENHRY and CDR2 SYGVKD. The CDR3 spans 13 residues. V gave up 6 bases and J gave up 4 bases, with 12 bases separating them. The CDR3 DNA reads as TGTGCCATCAGACAGGGTACGGGCACTGAAGCTTTCTTT. The encoded protein is CAIRQGTGTEAFF.

The J gene is TRBJ2-1, the V gene TRBV4-1; maybe TRBD1 (6 bases). Germline lookup yields CDR1 MGHRA and CDR2 YSYEKL. The CDR3 length is 16 residues. The ends were cut back, 4 bases at V and 5 bases at J, with 18 bases in the middle. The DNA of the CDR3 is TGCGCCAGCAGCCCCGAAAGAGGGGGTCGGGACAATGAGCAGTTCTTC. Translation gives CASSPERGGRDNEQFF.

For this clone: One junction end does not reproduce the germline sequence, and a read error may be involved. This sample includes further DNA sequences coding for the same CDR3. V and J are TRBV5-6 and TRBJ1-4; D gene unclear. CDR3 length: 16 amino acids. Per germline, CDR1 SGHDT and CDR2 YYEEEE. The CDR3 nucleotides read TGTGCTAGCAGCCGAACCCGCGGGGTGAGGAATGAAAAACTGTTTTTT. Its protein product is CASSRTRGVRNEKLFF.

The V gene is TRBV19, the J gene TRBJ2-3; 10 bases match TRBD1. The V gene's germline CDR1 is LNHDA and CDR2 SQIVND (reference sequence). The CDR3 consists of 16 residues. V shed 6 bases, J shed 1 base, and the junction held 7 bases outside the gene matches. The CDR3 loop is CASSSIGTGGTDTQYF. The CDR3 nucleotides are TGTGCCAGTAGCAGTATTGGGACAGGGGGCACAGATACGCAGTATTTT.

As regards this clone: In the same sample, other DNA sequences code for this CDR3. The chain combines TRBV19 with TRBJ1-1; TRBD1 is a possible D gene (5 bases). The CDR3 has 14 amino acids. Germline V lookup: CDR1 LNHDA, CDR2 SQIVND (reference sequence). Trimming took off 4 bases at V and 1 base at J, with 10 bases between the two ends. The CDR3 DNA reads as TGTGCCAGTAGTAAGGGGCAGCCGAACACTGAAGCTTTCTTT. It encodes CASSKGQPNTEAFF.

CDR3 sequence reads: CATNDRVNNEKLFF. CDR3 bases: TGTGCCACCAACGACAGGGTTAATAATGAAAAACTGTTTTTT. The chain combines TRBV6-6 with TRBJ1-4; 7 bases are shared with TRBD1. The CDR3 totals 14 residues. V lost 10 bases, J lost 4 bases, and 9 bases stayed unmatched. Germline lookup yields CDR1 MNHNY and CDR2 SVGAGI (reference sequence).

This chain uses TRBV5-1 with TRBJ2-7; 10 bases are shared with TRBD1. This CDR3 spans 15 amino acids. Trimming at V came to 1 base and at J to 5 bases, leaving 6 bases not matched to a gene. CDR1 is SGHRS, CDR2 YFSETQ, per germline. The CDR3 reads CASSLFGQGVDEQYF. The CDR3 DNA follows: TGCGCCAGCAGCTTGTTCGGACAGGGGGTGGACGAGCAGTACTTC.

The V call is TRBV5-6, the J call TRBJ2-7; TRBD1 might be the D (6 bases). The germline CDR1 and CDR2 sequences are SGHDT and YYEEEE. The CDR3 sequence is 14 residues long. Trimming cost V 3 bases and J 3 bases, with 13 bases left between them. CDR3 residues: CASSYTGMRYEQYF. CDR3 nucleotide sequence: TGTGCCAGCAGCTACACAGGGATGCGCTACGAGCAGTACTTC.

This clone was counted once. The chain links TRBV5-1 to TRBJ2-5, with TRBD1 matching over 7 bases. The CDR3 has 13 residues. Germline V gives CDR1 SGHRS, CDR2 YFSETQ. V dropped 0 bases and J dropped 5; count of bases not matched to a gene: 1. The CDR3 DNA reads TGCGCCAGCAGCTTGGAGGGGGCTGAGACCCAGTACTTC. Translation gives CASSLEGAETQYF.

This rearrangement joins TRBV7-9 to TRBJ2-1, with TRBD2 matching 11 bases. Germline V CDR1 and CDR2: SEHNR, FQNEAQ (reference sequence). The V gene end was trimmed by 0 bases and the J gene end by 0 bases; junction bases not matched to a gene: 4. The length of the CDR3 is 18 residues. The CDR3 here is CASSLASGGVSSYNEQFF. For the CDR3, the DNA is TGTGCCAGCAGCTTAGCTAGCGGGGGGGTTAGCTCCTACAATGAGCAGTTCTTC.